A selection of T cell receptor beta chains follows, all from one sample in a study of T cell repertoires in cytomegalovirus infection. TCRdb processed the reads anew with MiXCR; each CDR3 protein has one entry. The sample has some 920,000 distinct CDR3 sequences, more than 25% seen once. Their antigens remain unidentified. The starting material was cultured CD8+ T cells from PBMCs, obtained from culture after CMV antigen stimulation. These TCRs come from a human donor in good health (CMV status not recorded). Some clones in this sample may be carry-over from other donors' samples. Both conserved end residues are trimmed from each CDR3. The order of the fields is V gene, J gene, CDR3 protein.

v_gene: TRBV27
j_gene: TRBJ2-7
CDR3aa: ASSQGLEQY

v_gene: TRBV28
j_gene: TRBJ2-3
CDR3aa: ASSTTRSTDTQY

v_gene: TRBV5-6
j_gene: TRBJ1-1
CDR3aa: ASAAGNTEAF

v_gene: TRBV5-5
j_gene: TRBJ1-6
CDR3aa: ASRRDREPSYNSPLH

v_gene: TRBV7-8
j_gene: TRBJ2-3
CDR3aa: ASSFGNTQY

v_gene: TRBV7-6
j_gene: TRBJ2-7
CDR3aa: ASSPEGGVGEQY

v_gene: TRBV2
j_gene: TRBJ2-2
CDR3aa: ATYTRGTGELF

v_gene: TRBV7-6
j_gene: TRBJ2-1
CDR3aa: ASSLVGRGAYNEQF

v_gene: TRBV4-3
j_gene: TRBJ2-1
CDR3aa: ASSREPGSYNEQF

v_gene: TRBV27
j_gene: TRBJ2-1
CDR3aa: ASSPRLGNEQF

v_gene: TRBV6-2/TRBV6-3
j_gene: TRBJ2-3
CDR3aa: ASGRGITDTQY